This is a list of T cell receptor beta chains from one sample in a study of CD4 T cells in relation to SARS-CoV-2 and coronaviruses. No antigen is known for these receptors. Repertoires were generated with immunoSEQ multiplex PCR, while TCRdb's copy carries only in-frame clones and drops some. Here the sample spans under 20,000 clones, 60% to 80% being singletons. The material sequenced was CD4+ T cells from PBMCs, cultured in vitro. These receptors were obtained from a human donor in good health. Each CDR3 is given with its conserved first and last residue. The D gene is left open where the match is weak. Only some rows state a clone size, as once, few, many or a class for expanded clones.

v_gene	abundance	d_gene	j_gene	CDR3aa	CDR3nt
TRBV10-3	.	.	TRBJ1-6	CAISEVRADGPLHF	TGTGCCATCAGTGAAGTTAGGGCGGATGGACCCCTCCACTTT
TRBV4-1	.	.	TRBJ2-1	CASSQPGLQRRTPYNEQFF	TGCGCCAGCAGCCAACCGGGCCTCCAACGGCGTACGCCCTACAATGAGCAGTTCTTC
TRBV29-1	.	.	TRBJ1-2	CSARAARGYTF	TGCAGCGCCCGGGCCGCTCGGGGCTACACCTTC
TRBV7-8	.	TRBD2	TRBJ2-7	CASSIGLANEQYF	TGTGCCAGCAGCATAGGACTAGCGAACGAGCAGTACTTC
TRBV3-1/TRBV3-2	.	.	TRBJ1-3	CASSPWSDSGNTIYF	TGTGCCAGCAGCCCCTGGTCGGACTCTGGAAACACCATATATTTT
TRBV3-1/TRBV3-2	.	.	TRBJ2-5	CASSQEDGAPGTQYF	TGTGCCAGCAGCCAAGAAGACGGAGCCCCAGGGACCCAGTACTTC
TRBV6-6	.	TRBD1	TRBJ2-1	CASSQGGTGSDEQFF	TGTGCCAGCAGTCAAGGAGGGACAGGGAGCGATGAGCAGTTCTTC
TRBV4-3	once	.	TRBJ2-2	CASSQEGGINTGELFF	TGCGCCAGCAGCCAAGAAGGCGGAATTAACACCGGGGAGCTGTTTTTT
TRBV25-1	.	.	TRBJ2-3	CASSEYKIGGGLADTQYF	TGTGCCAGCAGTGAATATAAGATAGGGGGGGGGTTAGCAGATACGCAGTATTTT
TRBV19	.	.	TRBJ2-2	CASSTRGRAGRNTGELFF	TGTGCCAGTAGTACAAGGGGCAGGGCAGGGCGCAACACCGGGGAGCTGTTTTTT
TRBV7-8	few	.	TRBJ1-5	CASSFGQRDQPQHF	TGTGCCAGCAGCTTCGGACAGAGAGATCAGCCCCAGCATTTT
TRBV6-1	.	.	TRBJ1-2	CASSEQTVGYGYTF	TGTGCCAGCAGTGAACAGACAGTTGGATATGGCTACACCTTC
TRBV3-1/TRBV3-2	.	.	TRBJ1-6	CASSQPGNSPLHF	TGTGCCAGCAGCCAACCGGGGAATTCACCCCTCCACTTT
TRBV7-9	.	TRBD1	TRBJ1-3	CASSDRTGEDGNTIYF	TGTGCCAGCAGTGACCGGACAGGGGAAGACGGAAACACCATATATTTT
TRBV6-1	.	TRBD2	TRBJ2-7	CASRTNSGGAGEQYF	TGTGCCAGCAGGACGAATAGCGGGGGGGCGGGTGAGCAGTACTTC
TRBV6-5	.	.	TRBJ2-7	CASSYATGSSYEQYF	TGTGCCAGCAGTTACGCCACAGGGAGCTCCTACGAGCAGTACTTC
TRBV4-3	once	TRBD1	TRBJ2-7	CASSYARDRGQGEQYF	TGCGCCAGCAGCTACGCCCGGGACAGGGGGCAGGGCGAGCAGTACTTC
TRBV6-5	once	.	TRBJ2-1	CASSSPRARSYNEQFF	TGTGCCAGCAGTTCCCCCAGAGCGCGCTCCTACAATGAGCAGTTCTTC
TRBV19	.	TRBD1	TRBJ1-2	CASSSYRGDGYTF	TGTGCCAGTAGTTCCTACAGGGGGGATGGCTACACCTTC
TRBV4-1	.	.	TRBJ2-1	CASSLREGSSYNEQFF	TGCGCCAGCAGCCTACGAGAAGGGAGTTCCTACAATGAGCAGTTCTTC
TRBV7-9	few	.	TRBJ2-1	CASSLFTGNEQFF	TGTGCCAGCAGCTTGTTCACAGGGAATGAGCAGTTCTTC
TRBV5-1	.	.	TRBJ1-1	CASSPTPAGTEAFF	TGCGCCAGCAGCCCCACACCCGCTGGTACTGAAGCTTTCTTT
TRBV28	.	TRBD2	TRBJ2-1	CASSRGLAGHNEQFF	TGTGCCAGCAGTAGGGGACTAGCGGGACACAATGAGCAGTTCTTC
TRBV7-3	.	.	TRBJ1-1	CASSRERNTEAFF	TGTGCCAGCAGCCGGGAGAGGAACACTGAAGCTTTCTTT
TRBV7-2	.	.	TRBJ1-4	CASSLKGGEEKLFF	TGTGCCAGCAGCTTAAAAGGCGGGGAGGAAAAACTGTTTTTT
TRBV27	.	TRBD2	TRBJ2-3	CASRKSKTPRSGASTDTQYF	TGTGCCAGCCGCAAGTCCAAGACTCCCCGTAGCGGGGCTAGCACAGATACGCAGTATTTT